A selection of T cell receptor beta chains follows, all from one sample in a study of blood T cell repertoires in COVID-19. Clones were read by immunoSEQ multiplex PCR, and TCRdb kept only the in-frame ones, dropping some. Here the sample spans approximately 290,000 clones, approximately 86% being singletons. The sequenced material came from peripheral blood. The receptors shown here come from a human donor with COVID-19, enrolled during active disease. The donor label of this sample is uncertain. The CDR3 runs from the conserved cysteine through the conserved F or W. The order of the fields is J gene, clone size, V gene, D gene, CDR3 DNA, CDR3 protein. The D gene is left open where the match is weak. Size is stated for part of the rows, as once, few or many counts, or as a class when the clone is expanded.

TRBJ2-7,NA,TRBV4-1,TRBD1,TGCGCCAGCAGCCCCCGACAGGGGGCCTACGAGCAGTACTTC,CASSPRQGAYEQYF
TRBJ2-2,NA,TRBV5-6,NA,TGTGCCAGCAGCTTTGGTTGGGCAACGAACACCGGGGAGCTGTTTTTT,CASSFGWATNTGELFF
TRBJ1-1,NA,TRBV28,NA,TGTGCCAGCAGTTTAATCCCCGTCGGGAACACTGAAGCTTTCTTT,CASSLIPVGNTEAFF
TRBJ2-7,NA,TRBV5-4,TRBD2,TGTGCCAGCAGCATCTTTAGCGGGAGCCCCCCCTACGAGCAGTACTTC,CASSIFSGSPPYEQYF
TRBJ1-1,NA,TRBV6-5,NA,TGTGCCAGCAGTTCCCCGACAGGCCGGAACACTGAAGCTTTCTTT,CASSSPTGRNTEAFF
TRBJ1-1,few,TRBV30,TRBD1,TGTGCCTGGAAAAAGACAGGGACATCCTACACTGAAGCTTTCTTT,CAWKKTGTSYTEAFF
TRBJ2-2,NA,TRBV2,NA,TGTGCCAGCAGTGGGCCTAGGGGTGGGGAGCTGTTTTTT,CASSGPRGGELFF
TRBJ1-2,NA,TRBV15,NA,TGTGCCACCAGCAGAGGGCGGGGGGACGTTTATGGCTACACCTTC,CATSRGRGDVYGYTF
TRBJ1-2,NA,TRBV7-9,NA,TGTGCCAGCAGCCGCGCTCCGGGAGGGGAAGGCTATGGCTACACCTTC,CASSRAPGGEGYGYTF
TRBJ1-5,once,TRBV18,NA,TGTGCCAGCTCACCCGGTGGAGGGGCGAATCAGCCCCAGCATTTT,CASSPGGGANQPQHF
TRBJ1-4,NA,TRBV21-1,NA,TGTGCCAGCAGCAAAGGGCCTCGGGGTGAGGCTGAAAAACTGTTTTTT,CASSKGPRGEAEKLFF
TRBJ2-5,NA,TRBV2,NA,TGTGCCAGCACTTGGGGAGCGACCCAAGAGACCCAGTACTTC,CASTWGATQETQYF
TRBJ2-5,NA,TRBV11-1,TRBD2,TGTGCCAGCAGCTTAGAACTAGCGGTGGAGACCCAGTACTTC,CASSLELAVETQYF
TRBJ1-1,once,TRBV6-5,NA,TGTGCCAGCAGGGACGGGGGGCAGATGAACACTGAAGCTTTCTTT,CASRDGGQMNTEAFF
TRBJ2-1,NA,TRBV18,TRBD2,TGTGCCAGCTCACCACGGGGACTAGCGGGGGGGAGCTCCTACAATGAGCAGTTCTTC,CASSPRGLAGGSSYNEQFF
TRBJ1-2,few,TRBV30,TRBD1,TGTGCCTGGAGTGAGGAAGGACAGGGGAGGACCTTC,CAWSEEGQGRTF
TRBJ1-1,NA,TRBV19,TRBD1,TGTGCCAGTAGTATGTGGACAGGGGTGAACACTGAAGCTTTCTTT,CASSMWTGVNTEAFF
TRBJ2-1,NA,TRBV5-6,NA,TGTGCCAGCAGCTTGGAGTGGCGGGCGGGGAATGAGCAGTTCTTC,CASSLEWRAGNEQFF
TRBJ2-7,NA,TRBV28,TRBD2,TGTGCCAGCAGCGGACTTCTAGCGGGAGGTCGGTACGAGCAGTACTTC,CASSGLLAGGRYEQYF
TRBJ2-7,once,TRBV5-6,NA,TGTGCCAGCAGCCAAAACCTAGGTAGCTTATACGAGCAGTACTTC,CASSQNLGSLYEQYF